The rows below give T cell receptor beta chains drawn from one sample of a study of T-cell memory formation after mild COVID-19. MiXCR, run by TCRdb on the 5' RACE reads, gives a single entry per CDR3 protein. In the table there are approximately 190,000 distinct CDR3 sequences, approximately 20% of which are singletons. The sequenced sample was PBMCs or a T cell subset sorted from them (not recorded which). These receptors were collected from an adult woman who had mild COVID-19 (a few samples of this study predate the infection). Cell type and time point are not known. CDR3s leave out the opening cysteine and the closing phenylalanine or tryptophan. Each record gives: J gene, V gene, CDR3 protein.

J gene: TRBJ1-1
V gene: TRBV7-2
CDR3 protein: ASSPYRGSTEAF

J gene: TRBJ1-1
V gene: TRBV5-1
CDR3 protein: ASSETGSEGTEAF

J gene: TRBJ2-5
V gene: TRBV7-2
CDR3 protein: ASSFSQQETQY

J gene: TRBJ2-3
V gene: TRBV24-1
CDR3 protein: ATMSSTDTQY

J gene: TRBJ2-2
V gene: TRBV7-3
CDR3 protein: ASSLRGQGAGELF

J gene: TRBJ1-5
V gene: TRBV20-1
CDR3 protein: SATKTGAQPQH

J gene: TRBJ2-3
V gene: TRBV7-8
CDR3 protein: ASSRLAGTDTQY

J gene: TRBJ1-5
V gene: TRBV5-1
CDR3 protein: ASSLWPVNSNQPQH

J gene: TRBJ2-7
V gene: TRBV4-2
CDR3 protein: ASSQEGRWEQY

J gene: TRBJ2-2
V gene: TRBV6-5
CDR3 protein: ASSPGLATGELF

J gene: TRBJ1-1
V gene: TRBV5-1
CDR3 protein: ASRLDGGVVAEAF

J gene: TRBJ1-1
V gene: TRBV12-3/TRBV12-4
CDR3 protein: ASSLEWRLNTEAF

J gene: TRBJ1-2
V gene: TRBV29-1
CDR3 protein: STRDSHYGYT

J gene: TRBJ1-5
V gene: TRBV27
CDR3 protein: ASRGNDFRPQH

J gene: TRBJ2-1
V gene: TRBV12-3/TRBV12-4
CDR3 protein: ASSTGALNNEQF

J gene: TRBJ1-2
V gene: TRBV7-2
CDR3 protein: ASSPVWGYGYT

J gene: TRBJ2-2
V gene: TRBV18
CDR3 protein: ASSELAANTGELF

J gene: TRBJ1-1
V gene: TRBV29-1
CDR3 protein: SVTRGRTEAF

J gene: TRBJ2-2
V gene: TRBV6-5
CDR3 protein: ASSYSSRGPTPTGELF

J gene: TRBJ2-2
V gene: TRBV7-8
CDR3 protein: ASSSRLAGGRANTGELF

J gene: TRBJ1-2
V gene: TRBV20-1
CDR3 protein: SAHGGYGYT

J gene: TRBJ2-2
V gene: TRBV5-6
CDR3 protein: ASSFQNRDRGLTGELF

J gene: TRBJ2-1
V gene: TRBV5-1
CDR3 protein: ASSLFGGRERF

J gene: TRBJ1-2
V gene: TRBV18
CDR3 protein: ASLNLQGADGYT

J gene: TRBJ1-2
V gene: TRBV5-1
CDR3 protein: ASSSGDRNGYT

J gene: TRBJ1-1
V gene: TRBV20-1
CDR3 protein: SAKGQGAFIVTEAF

J gene: TRBJ2-2
V gene: TRBV7-9
CDR3 protein: ASSPRTGREKNGELF

J gene: TRBJ2-4
V gene: TRBV14
CDR3 protein: ASSQHRGSRGKNIQY

J gene: TRBJ1-2
V gene: TRBV25-1
CDR3 protein: ASSEGGNYGYT

J gene: TRBJ2-1
V gene: TRBV7-9
CDR3 protein: ASSSAGQLYNEQF

J gene: TRBJ1-2
V gene: TRBV24-1
CDR3 protein: ATSDPNSYGYT

J gene: TRBJ2-1
V gene: TRBV9
CDR3 protein: ASSVEGDEQF

J gene: TRBJ1-5
V gene: TRBV21-1
CDR3 protein: ARDTSTGNQPQH

J gene: TRBJ2-5
V gene: TRBV28
CDR3 protein: ASSSWRGETQY

J gene: TRBJ1-2
V gene: TRBV3-1
CDR3 protein: ASGKDGQGRSYT

J gene: TRBJ1-5
V gene: TRBV15
CDR3 protein: ATSRDGDASNQPQH

J gene: TRBJ2-1
V gene: TRBV7-6
CDR3 protein: ASSSRWGSSYNEQF